This T cell receptor beta chain derives from a study of T-cell memory formation after mild COVID-19. Across the whole study: Clusters of TCRs were largely donor specific.

Study outcomes and limitations: Clones that contracted from day 15 to 85 were balanced CD4/CD8, while later expanders leaned CD4+.

The CDR3 spans 17 residues. The germline CDR1 and CDR2 sequences are KGHSH and LQKENI. With 2 bases removed from V and 5 bases from J, the gap between germline ends came to 20 bases. UMIs and sample barcodes were carried by the TCR alpha and TCR beta cDNA libraries that 5'RACE produced using constant-segment primers. Each CDR3 protein gets one entry after TCRdb re-called the 5' RACE reads with MiXCR. The sample holds roughly 600,000 distinct CDR3 sequences; roughly 18% are singletons and the top ten take about 12%. Remarks on this clonotype: What it binds is unknown.

What was sequenced was PBMCs or a T cell subset sorted from them (not recorded which). The clonotype comes from an adult woman who had mild COVID-19 (a few samples of this study predate the infection). Cell type and time point are not known. V and J are TRBV18 and TRBJ2-3; D perhaps matches TRBD2 (5 bases). Here the CDR3 DNA reads TGTGCCAGCTCACCATTTGTCCCGAGCGGAGAGGAAGATACGCAGTATTTT. Its protein product is CASSPFVPSGEEDTQYF.